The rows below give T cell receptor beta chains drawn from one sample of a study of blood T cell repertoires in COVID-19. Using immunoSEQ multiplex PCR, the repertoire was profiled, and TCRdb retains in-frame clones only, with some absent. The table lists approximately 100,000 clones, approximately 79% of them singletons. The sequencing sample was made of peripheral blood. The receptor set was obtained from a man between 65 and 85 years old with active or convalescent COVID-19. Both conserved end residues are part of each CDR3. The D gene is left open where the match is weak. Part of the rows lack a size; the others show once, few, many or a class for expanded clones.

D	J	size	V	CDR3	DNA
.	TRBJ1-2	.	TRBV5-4	CASSVTGSYGYTF	TGTGCCAGCAGCGTAACAGGGAGCTATGGCTACACCTTC
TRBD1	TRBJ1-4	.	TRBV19	CASSIPGTANEKLFF	TGTGCCAGTAGTATCCCCGGGACAGCTAATGAAAAACTGTTTTTT
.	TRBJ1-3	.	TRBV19	CASSSGKGNTIYF	TGTGCCAGTAGTTCAGGGAAAGGAAACACCATATATTTT
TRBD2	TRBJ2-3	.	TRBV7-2	CASSQTSGASDTQYF	TGTGCCAGCAGCCAGACTAGCGGGGCATCAGATACGCAGTATTTT
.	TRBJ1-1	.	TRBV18	CASSPDQGYTEAFF	TGTGCCAGCTCACCAGATCAGGGGTACACTGAAGCTTTCTTT
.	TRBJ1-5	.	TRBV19	CASSISYSPNQPQHF	TGTGCCAGTAGTATAAGCTACAGTCCAAATCAGCCCCAGCATTTT
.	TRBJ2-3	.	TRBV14	CASSSHFQGWGDTQYF	TGTGCCAGCAGCTCCCACTTCCAGGGTTGGGGAGATACGCAGTATTTT
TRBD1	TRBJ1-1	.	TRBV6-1	CASRFDRGNTEAFF	TGTGCCAGCAGATTCGACAGGGGGAACACTGAAGCTTTCTTT
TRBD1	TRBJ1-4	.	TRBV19	CASSIAAGQNEKLFF	TGTGCCAGTAGTATAGCCGCGGGACAGAACGAAAAACTGTTTTTT
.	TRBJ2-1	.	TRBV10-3	CAISEQPSSYNEQFF	TGTGCCATCAGTGAACAGCCAAGCTCCTACAATGAGCAGTTCTTC
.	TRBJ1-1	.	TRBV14	CANSAMNTEAFF	TGTGCCAACAGCGCGATGAACACTGAAGCTTTCTTT
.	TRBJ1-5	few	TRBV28	CASSPSGGPQNQPQHF	TGTGCCAGCAGTCCCAGCGGGGGCCCTCAAAATCAGCCCCAGCATTTT
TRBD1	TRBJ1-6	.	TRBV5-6	CASSPLGRGNSPLHF	TGTGCCAGCAGCCCCCTCGGCAGGGGGAATTCACCCCTCCACTTT
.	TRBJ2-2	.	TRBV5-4	CASSRRQTGELFF	TGTGCCAGCAGCCGTCGACAAACCGGGGAGCTGTTTTTT
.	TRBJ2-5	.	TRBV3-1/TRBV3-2	CASRRVGGETQYF	TGTGCCAGCAGGCGGGTTGGGGGGGAGACCCAGTACTTC
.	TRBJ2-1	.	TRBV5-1	CASSGGFGDNEQFF	TGCGCCAGCAGCGGGGGGTTCGGAGATAATGAGCAGTTCTTC
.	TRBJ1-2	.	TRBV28	CAGGYRDGYTF	TGTGCCGGAGGTTACAGGGACGGCTACACCTTC
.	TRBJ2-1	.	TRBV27	CASALGPSPYNEQFF	TGTGCCAGCGCACTGGGCCCCTCACCGTACAATGAGCAGTTCTTC
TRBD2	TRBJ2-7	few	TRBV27	CASRALAGIDSYEQYF	TGTGCCAGCAGGGCGCTAGCGGGAATCGATTCCTACGAGCAGTACTTC
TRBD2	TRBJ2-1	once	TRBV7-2	CASSLSGRPYNEQFF	TGTGCCAGCAGCTTAAGCGGGAGGCCCTACAATGAGCAGTTCTTC
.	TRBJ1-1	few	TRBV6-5	CASSYLAGQIAPEAFF	TGTGCCAGCAGTTACCTCGCCGGACAAATCGCCCCTGAAGCTTTCTTT
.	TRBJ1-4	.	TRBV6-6	CASSRTFNEKLFF	TGTGCCAGCAGTCGGACATTTAATGAAAAACTGTTTTTT